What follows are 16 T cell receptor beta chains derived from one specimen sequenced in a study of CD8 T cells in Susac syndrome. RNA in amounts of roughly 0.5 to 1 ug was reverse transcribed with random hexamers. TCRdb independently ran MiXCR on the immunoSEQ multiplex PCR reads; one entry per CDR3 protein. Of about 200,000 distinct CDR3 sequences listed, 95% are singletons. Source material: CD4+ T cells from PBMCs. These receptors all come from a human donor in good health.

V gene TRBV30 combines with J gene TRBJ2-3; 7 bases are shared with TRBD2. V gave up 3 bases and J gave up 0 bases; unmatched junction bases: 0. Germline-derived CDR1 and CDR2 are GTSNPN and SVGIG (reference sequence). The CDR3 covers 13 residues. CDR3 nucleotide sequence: TGTGCCTGGAGACTAGCGAGCACAGATACGCAGTATTTT. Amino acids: CAWRLASTDTQYF.

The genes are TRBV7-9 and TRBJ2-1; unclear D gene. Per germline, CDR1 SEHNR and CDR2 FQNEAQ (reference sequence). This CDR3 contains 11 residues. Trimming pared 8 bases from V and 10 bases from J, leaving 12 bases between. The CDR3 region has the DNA TGTGCCAGCCTCAGCCGCCGGGAGCAGTTCTTC. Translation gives CASLSRREQFF.

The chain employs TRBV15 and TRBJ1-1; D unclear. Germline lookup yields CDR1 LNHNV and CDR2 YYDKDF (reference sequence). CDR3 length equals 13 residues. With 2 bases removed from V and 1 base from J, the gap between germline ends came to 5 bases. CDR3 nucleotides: TGTGCCACCAGCAGACTACAGAACACTGAAGCTTTCTTT. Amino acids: CATSRLQNTEAFF.

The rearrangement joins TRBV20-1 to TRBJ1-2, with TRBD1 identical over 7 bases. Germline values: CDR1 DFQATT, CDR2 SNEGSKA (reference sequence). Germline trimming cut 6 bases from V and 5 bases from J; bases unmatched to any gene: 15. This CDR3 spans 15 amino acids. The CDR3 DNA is TGCAGTGCAATGCCCATTGGGACAGCCGTTTATGGCTACACCTTC. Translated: CSAMPIGTAVYGYTF.

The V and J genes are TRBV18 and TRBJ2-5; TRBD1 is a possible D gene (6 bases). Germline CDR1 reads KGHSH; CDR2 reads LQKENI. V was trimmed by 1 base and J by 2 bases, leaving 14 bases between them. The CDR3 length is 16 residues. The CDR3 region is CASSPLRGQSQETQYF. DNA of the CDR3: TGTGCCAGCTCACCACTTCGCGGACAGTCTCAAGAGACCCAGTACTTC.

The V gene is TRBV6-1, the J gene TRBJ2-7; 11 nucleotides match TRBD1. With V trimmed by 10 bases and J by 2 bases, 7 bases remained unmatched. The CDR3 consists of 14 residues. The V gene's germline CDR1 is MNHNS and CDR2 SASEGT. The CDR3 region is CATWDRGTTYEQYV. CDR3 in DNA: TGTGCCACCTGGGACAGGGGGACCACCTACGAGCAGTACGTC.

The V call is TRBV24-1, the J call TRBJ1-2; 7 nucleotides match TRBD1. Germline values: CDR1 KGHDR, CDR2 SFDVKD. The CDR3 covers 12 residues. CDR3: CATGDREYGYTF. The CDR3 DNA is TGTGCAACCGGAGACAGGGAATATGGCTACACCTTC.

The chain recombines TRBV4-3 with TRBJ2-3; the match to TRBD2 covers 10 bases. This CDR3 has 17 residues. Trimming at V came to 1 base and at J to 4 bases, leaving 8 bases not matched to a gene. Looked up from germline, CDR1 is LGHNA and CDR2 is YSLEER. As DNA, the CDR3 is TGCGCCAGCAGCCAAGGAAGAGAACTAGCGGGGTCAGATACGCAGTATTTT. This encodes CASSQGRELAGSDTQYF.

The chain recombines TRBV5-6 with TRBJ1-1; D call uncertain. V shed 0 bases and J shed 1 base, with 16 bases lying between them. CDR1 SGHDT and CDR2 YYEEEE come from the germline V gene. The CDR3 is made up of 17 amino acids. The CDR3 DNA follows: TGTGCCAGCAGCTTGGGCGACCGCGATCCGTGGAACACTGAAGCTTTCTTT. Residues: CASSLGDRDPWNTEAFF.

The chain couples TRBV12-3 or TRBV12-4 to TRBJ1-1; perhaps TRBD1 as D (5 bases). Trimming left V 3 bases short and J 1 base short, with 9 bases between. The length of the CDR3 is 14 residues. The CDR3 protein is CASSLGQWNTEAFF. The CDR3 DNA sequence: TGTGCCAGCAGTTTGGGGCAGTGGAACACTGAAGCTTTCTTT.

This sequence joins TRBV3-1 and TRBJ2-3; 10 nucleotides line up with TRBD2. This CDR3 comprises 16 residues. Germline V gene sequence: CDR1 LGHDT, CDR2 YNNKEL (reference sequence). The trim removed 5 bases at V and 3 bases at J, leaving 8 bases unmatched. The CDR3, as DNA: TGTGCCAGCAGCACAGGACTAGCGGAGGGAACAGATACGCAGTATTTT. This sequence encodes CASSTGLAEGTDTQYF.

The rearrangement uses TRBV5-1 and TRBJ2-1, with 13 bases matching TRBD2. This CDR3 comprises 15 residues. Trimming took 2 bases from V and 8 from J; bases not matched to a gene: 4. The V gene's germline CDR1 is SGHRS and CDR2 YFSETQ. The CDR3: CASSFGLAGVHEQFF. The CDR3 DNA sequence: TGCGCCAGCAGCTTCGGACTAGCGGGAGTACATGAGCAGTTCTTC.

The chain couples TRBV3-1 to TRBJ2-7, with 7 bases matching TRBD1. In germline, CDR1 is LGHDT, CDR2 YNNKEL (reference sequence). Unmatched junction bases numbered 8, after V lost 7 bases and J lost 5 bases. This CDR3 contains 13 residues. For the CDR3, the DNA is TGTGCCAGCATACCGACAGGGAGAGACGAGCAGTACGTC. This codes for CASIPTGRDEQYV.

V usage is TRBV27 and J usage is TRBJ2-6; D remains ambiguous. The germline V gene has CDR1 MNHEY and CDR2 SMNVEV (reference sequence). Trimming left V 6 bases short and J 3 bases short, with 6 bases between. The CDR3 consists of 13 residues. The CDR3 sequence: CASRPIGANVLTF. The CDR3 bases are TGTGCCAGCAGACCGATTGGGGCCAACGTCCTGACTTTC.

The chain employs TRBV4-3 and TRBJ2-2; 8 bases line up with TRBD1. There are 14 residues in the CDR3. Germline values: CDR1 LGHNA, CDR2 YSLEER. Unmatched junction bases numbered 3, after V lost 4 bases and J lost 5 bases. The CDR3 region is CASSPTGVTGELFF. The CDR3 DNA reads TGCGCCAGCAGCCCGACAGGGGTTACCGGGGAGCTGTTTTTT.

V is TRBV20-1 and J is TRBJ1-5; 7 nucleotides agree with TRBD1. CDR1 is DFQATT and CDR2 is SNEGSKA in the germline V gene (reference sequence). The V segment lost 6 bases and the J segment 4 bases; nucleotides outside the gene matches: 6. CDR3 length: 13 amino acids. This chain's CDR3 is CSAAGTANQPQHF. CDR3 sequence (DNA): TGCAGTGCGGCTGGGACAGCTAATCAGCCCCAGCATTTT.